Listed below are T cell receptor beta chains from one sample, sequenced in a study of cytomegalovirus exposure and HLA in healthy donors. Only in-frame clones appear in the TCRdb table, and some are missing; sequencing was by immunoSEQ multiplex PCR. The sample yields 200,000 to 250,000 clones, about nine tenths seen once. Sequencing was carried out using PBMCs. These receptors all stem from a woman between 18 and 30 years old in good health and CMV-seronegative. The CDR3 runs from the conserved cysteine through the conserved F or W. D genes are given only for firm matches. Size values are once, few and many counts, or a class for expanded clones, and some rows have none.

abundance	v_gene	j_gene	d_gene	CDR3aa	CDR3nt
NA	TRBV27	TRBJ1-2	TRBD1	CASSSRQGLNYGYTF	TGTGCCAGCAGTTCCCGACAGGGTCTTAACTATGGCTACACCTTC
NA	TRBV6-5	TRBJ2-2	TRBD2	CASSGRERYTGELFF	TGTGCCAGCAGTGGGAGGGAGAGGTATACCGGGGAGCTGTTTTTT
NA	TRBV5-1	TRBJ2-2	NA	CASSRDGLSNTGELFF	TGCGCCAGCAGCCGAGATGGACTCTCGAACACCGGGGAGCTGTTTTTT
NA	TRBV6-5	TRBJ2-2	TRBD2	CASSQLAANTGELFF	TGTGCCAGCAGTCAACTAGCGGCCAACACCGGGGAGCTGTTTTTT
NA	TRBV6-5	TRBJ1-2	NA	CASRADYGYTF	TGTGCCAGCAGGGCGGACTATGGCTACACCTTC
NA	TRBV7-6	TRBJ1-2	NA	CASSLTTGEENYGYTF	TGTGCCAGCAGCTTAACTACGGGGGAGGAGAACTATGGCTACACCTTC
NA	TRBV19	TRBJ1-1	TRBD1	CASSLTGGTYTEAFF	TGTGCCAGTAGTCTGACAGGGGGAACCTACACTGAAGCTTTCTTT
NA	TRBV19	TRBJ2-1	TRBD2	CASSSGRYNEQFF	TGTGCCAGTAGTAGCGGGAGATACAATGAGCAGTTCTTC
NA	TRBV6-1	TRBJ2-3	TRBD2	CASSGGGGADTQYF	TGTGCCAGCAGTGGGGGGGGTGGCGCAGATACGCAGTATTTT
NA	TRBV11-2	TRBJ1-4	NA	CASSLGGGALGEKLFF	TGTGCCAGCAGCTTAGGGGGTGGGGCGCTGGGTGAAAAACTGTTTTTT
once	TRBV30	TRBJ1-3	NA	CAWATGPSGNTIYF	TGTGCCTGGGCGACAGGTCCCTCTGGAAACACCATATATTTT
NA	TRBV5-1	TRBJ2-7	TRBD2	CASSPGGGGPREQYF	TGCGCCAGCAGCCCCGGGGGGGGAGGGCCGCGAGAGCAGTACTTC
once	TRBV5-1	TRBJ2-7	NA	CASSFPRGYEQYF	TGCGCCAGCAGCTTCCCTCGGGGCTACGAGCAGTACTTC
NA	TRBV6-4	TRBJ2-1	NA	CASSGGGGYEQFF	TGTGCCAGCAGTGGGGGTGGGGGCTACGAGCAGTTCTTC
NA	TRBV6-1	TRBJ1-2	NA	CASSEGQGSMYGYTF	TGTGCCAGCAGTGAAGGTCAGGGATCGATGTATGGCTACACCTTC
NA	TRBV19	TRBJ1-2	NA	CASNRQGSNYGYTF	TGTGCCAGTAACCGCCAGGGAAGTAACTATGGCTACACCTTC
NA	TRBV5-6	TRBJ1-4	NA	CASRYGRGEKLFF	TGTGCCAGCAGATACGGGCGGGGAGAAAAACTGTTTTTT
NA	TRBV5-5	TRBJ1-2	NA	CASSSSGRGYTF	TGTGCCAGCAGCTCATCAGGAAGGGGCTACACCTTC
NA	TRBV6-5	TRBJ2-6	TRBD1	CASRSTGAGANVLTF	TGTGCCAGCAGGTCCACAGGGGCTGGGGCCAACGTCCTGACTTTC
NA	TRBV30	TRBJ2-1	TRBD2	CAWSVLAGYEQFF	TGTGCCTGGAGTGTGCTAGCGGGATATGAGCAGTTCTTC
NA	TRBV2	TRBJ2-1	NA	CASSASRAYNEQFF	TGTGCCAGCAGTGCGAGCCGGGCCTACAATGAGCAGTTCTTC
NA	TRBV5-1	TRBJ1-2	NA	CASSKDTSPYTF	TGCGCCAGCAGCAAGGACACCTCTCCCTACACCTTC
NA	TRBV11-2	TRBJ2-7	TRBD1	CASSRTGFNEQYF	TGTGCCAGCAGCCGGACAGGGTTTAACGAGCAGTACTTC
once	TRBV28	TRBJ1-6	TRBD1	CASGGQSNSPLHF	TGTGCCAGCGGGGGACAGTCAAATTCACCCCTCCACTTT
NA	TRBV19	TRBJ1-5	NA	CATGGGPSHQPQHF	TGTGCCACCGGTGGAGGACCGTCTCATCAGCCCCAGCATTTT
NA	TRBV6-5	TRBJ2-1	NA	CASSSSGTLNEQFF	TGTGCCAGCAGTTCCTCCGGGACACTCAATGAGCAGTTCTTC
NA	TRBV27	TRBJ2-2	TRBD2	CASSLMLAGGANTGELFF	TGTGCCAGCAGTTTGATGCTAGCGGGAGGCGCGAACACCGGGGAGCTGTTTTTT
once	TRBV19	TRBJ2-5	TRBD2	CASSSPGERGETQYF	TGTGCCAGTAGTTCTCCGGGGGAGCGGGGTGAGACCCAGTACTTC
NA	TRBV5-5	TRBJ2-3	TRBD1	CASSSTGGNTQYF	TGTGCCAGCAGCTCCACAGGGGGTAATACGCAGTATTTT
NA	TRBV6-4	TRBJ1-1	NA	CASSEIMGSEAFF	TGTGCCAGCAGTGAAATAATGGGCAGCGAAGCTTTCTTT
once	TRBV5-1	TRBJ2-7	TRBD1	CASSLVGQGAASYEQYF	TGCGCCAGCAGCTTGGTAGGACAGGGGGCGGCCTCCTACGAGCAGTACTTC
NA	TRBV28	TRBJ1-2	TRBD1	CASSPHTGGAGYTF	TGTGCCAGCAGCCCCCATACAGGGGGGGCTGGCTACACCTTC
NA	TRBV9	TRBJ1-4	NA	CASSLHTGNNEKLFF	TGTGCCAGCAGCCTCCATACAGGGAATAATGAAAAACTGTTTTTT
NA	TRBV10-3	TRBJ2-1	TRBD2	CASGGNEQFF	TGTGCCTCGGGAGGAAATGAGCAGTTCTTC
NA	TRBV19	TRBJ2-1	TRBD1	CASTAGTGRDEQFF	TGTGCCAGTACAGCCGGGACAGGGAGGGATGAGCAGTTCTTC
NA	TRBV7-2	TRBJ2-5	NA	CASSFKVDWGEVRETQYF	TGTGCCAGCAGCTTTAAGGTCGATTGGGGGGAGGTAAGGGAGACCCAGTACTTC
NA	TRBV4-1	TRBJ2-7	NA	CASSLSGFTAEQYF	TGCGCCAGCAGCCTTTCAGGGTTCACCGCCGAGCAGTACTTC
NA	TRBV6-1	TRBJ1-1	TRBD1	CASRDRGTEAFF	TGTGCCAGCAGGGACAGGGGCACTGAAGCTTTCTTT
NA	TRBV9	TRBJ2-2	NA	CASSVAGDTGELFF	TGTGCCAGCAGCGTAGCAGGGGACACCGGGGAGCTGTTTTTT
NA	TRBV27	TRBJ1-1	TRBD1	CASSFLSFPGQGANTEAFF	TGTGCCAGCAGCTTTCTGTCATTTCCGGGACAGGGGGCGAACACTGAAGCTTTCTTT
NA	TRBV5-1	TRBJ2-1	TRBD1	CASSWLQGMNEQFF	TGCGCCAGCAGCTGGCTACAGGGGATGAATGAGCAGTTCTTC
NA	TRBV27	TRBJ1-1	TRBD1	CASKTERGPGLAWTEAFF	TGTGCCAGCAAGACGGAAAGGGGGCCTGGGCTGGCCTGGACTGAAGCTTTCTTT
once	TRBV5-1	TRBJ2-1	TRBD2	CASSLDLSGLGIYNEQFF	TGCGCCAGCAGCTTGGATTTATCGGGACTAGGGATATACAATGAGCAGTTCTTC
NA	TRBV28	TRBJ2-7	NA	CASSAVGRRYEQYF	TGTGCCAGCAGTGCGGTTGGGAGGAGGTACGAGCAGTACTTC
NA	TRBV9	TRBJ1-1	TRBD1	CASSVAGTGSLEAFF	TGTGCCAGCAGCGTAGCGGGGACAGGGTCCCTTGAAGCTTTCTTT
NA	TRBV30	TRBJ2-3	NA	CAWSVGAGGRWNTQYF	TGTGCCTGGAGTGTTGGAGCGGGCGGACGGTGGAACACGCAGTATTTT
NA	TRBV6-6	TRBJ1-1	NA	CASTRRKTENTEAFF	TGTGCCAGCACTCGGAGGAAAACAGAGAACACTGAAGCTTTCTTT